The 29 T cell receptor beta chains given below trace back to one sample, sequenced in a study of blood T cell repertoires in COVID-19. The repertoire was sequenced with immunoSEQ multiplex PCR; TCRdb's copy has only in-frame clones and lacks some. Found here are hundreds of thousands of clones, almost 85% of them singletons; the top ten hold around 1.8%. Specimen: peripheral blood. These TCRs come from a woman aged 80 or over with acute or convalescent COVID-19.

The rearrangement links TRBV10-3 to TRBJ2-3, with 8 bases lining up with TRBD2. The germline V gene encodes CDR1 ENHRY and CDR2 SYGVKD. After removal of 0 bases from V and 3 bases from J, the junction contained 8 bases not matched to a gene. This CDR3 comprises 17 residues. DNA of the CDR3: TGTGCCATCAGTGAGTCGAAAGGACTAGCAGGAACAGATACGCAGTATTTT. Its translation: CAISESKGLAGTDTQYF.

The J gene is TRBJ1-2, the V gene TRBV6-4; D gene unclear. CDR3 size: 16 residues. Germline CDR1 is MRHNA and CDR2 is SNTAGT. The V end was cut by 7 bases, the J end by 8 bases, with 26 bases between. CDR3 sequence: CASIRRGGGSLYGYTF. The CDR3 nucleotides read TGTGCCAGCATCCGCCGGGGTGGAGGGAGTTTGTACGGCTACACCTTC.

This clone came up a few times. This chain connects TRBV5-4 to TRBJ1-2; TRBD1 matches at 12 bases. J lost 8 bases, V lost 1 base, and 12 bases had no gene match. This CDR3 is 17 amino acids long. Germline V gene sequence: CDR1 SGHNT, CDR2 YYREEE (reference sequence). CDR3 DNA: TGTGCCAGCAGCTTGTCAGCCGGGACAGGGGGCGCCGGGGGCTACACCTTC. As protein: CASSLSAGTGGAGGYTF.

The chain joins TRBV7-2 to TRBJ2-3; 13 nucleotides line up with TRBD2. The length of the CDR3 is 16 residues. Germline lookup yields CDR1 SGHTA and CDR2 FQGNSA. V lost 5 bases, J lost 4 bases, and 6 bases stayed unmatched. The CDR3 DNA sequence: TGTGCCAGCAGCGCCACTAGCGGGGGGGGACCAGATACGCAGTATTTT. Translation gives CASSATSGGGPDTQYF.

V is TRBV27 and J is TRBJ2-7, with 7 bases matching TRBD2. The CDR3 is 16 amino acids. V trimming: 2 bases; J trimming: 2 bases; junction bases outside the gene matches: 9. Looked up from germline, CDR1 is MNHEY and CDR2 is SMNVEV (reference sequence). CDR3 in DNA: TGTGCCAGCAGTTTAAAAGCCAGCGGGATCCCCTACGAGCAGTACTTC. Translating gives CASSLKASGIPYEQYF.

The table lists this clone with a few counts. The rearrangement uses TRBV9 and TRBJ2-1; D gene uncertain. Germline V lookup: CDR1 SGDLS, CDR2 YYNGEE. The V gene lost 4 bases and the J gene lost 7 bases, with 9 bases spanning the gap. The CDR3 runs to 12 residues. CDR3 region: CASSPNFNEQFF. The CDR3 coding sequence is TGTGCCAGCAGCCCGAACTTTAATGAGCAGTTCTTC.

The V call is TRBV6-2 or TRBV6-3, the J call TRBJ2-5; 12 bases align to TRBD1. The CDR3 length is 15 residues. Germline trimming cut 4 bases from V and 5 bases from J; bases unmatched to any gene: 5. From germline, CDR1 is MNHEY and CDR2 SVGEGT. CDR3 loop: CASSWDRGRLETQYF. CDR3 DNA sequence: TGTGCCAGCAGTTGGGACAGGGGGCGCTTGGAGACCCAGTACTTC.

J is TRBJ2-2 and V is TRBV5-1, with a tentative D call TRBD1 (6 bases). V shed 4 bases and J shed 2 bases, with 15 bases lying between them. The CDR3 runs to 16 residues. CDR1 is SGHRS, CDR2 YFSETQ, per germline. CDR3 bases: TGCGCCAGCAGCACGGACAGCGCACTCAACACCGGGGAGCTGTTTTTT. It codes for CASSTDSALNTGELFF.

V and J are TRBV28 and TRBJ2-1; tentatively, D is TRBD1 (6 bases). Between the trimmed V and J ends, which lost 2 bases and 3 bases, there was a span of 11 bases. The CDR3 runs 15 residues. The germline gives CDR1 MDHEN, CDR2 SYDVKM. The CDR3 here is CASSLPQGNYNEQFF. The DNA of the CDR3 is TGTGCCAGCAGTTTACCACAGGGAAACTACAATGAGCAGTTCTTC.

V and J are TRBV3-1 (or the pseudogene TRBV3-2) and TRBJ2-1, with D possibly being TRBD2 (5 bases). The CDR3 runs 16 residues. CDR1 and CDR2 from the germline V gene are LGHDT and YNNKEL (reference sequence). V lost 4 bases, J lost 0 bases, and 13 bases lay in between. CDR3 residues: CASSPISGSSYNEQFF. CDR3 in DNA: TGTGCCAGCAGCCCGATAAGCGGTAGCTCCTACAATGAGCAGTTCTTC.

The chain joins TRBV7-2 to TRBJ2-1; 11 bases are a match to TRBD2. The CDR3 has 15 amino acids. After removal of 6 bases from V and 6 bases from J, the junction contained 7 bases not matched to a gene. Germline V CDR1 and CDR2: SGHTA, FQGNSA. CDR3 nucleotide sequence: TGTGCCAGCAGGTTTTCTAGCGGGGGGAGCAATGAGCAGTTCTTC. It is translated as CASRFSSGGSNEQFF.

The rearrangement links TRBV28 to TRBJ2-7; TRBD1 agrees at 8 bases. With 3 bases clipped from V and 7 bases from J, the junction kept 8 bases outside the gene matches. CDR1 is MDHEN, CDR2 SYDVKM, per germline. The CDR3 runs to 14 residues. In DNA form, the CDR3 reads TGTGCCAGCAGTTTGGAGCAGGGGGCGAGTGAGCAGTACTTC. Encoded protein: CASSLEQGASEQYF.

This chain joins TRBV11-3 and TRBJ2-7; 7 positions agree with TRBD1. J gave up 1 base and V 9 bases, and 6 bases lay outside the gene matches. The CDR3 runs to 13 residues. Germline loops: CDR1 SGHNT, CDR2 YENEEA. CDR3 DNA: TGTGCCAGGGGGACAGAACTTTCCTACGAGCAGTACTTC. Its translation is CARGTELSYEQYF.

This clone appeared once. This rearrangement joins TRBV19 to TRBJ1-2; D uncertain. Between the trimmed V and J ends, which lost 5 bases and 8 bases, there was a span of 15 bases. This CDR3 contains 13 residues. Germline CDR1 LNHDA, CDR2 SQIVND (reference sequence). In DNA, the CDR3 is TGTGCCAGTAGTTTTTCGGCGGGGTACGGCTACACCTTC. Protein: CASSFSAGYGYTF.

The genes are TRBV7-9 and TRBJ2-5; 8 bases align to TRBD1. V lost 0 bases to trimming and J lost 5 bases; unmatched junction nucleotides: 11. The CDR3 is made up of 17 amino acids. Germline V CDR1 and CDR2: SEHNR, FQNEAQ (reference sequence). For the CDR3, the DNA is TGTGCCAGCAGCTTAGCGGAGACGAGACAGGGGCGGGAGACCCAGTACTTC. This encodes CASSLAETRQGRETQYF.

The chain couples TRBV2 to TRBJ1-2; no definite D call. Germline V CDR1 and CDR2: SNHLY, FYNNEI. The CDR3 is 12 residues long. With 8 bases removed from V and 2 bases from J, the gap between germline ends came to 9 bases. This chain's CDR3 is CASRDMNYGYTF. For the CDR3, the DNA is TGTGCCAGCCGCGACATGAACTATGGCTACACCTTC. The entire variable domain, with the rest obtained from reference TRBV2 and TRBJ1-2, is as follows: EPEVTQTPSHQVTQMGQEVILRCVPISNHLYFYWYRQILGQKVEFLVSFYNNEISEKSEIFDDQFSVERPDGSNFTLKIRSTKLEDSAMYFCASRDMNYGYTFGSGTRLTVV.

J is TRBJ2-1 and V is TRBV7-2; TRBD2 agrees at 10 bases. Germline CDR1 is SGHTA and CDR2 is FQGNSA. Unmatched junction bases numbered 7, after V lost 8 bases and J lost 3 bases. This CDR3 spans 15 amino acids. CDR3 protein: CASSHSGGFYNEQFF. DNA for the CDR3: TGTGCCAGCTCCCATAGCGGGGGGTTCTACAATGAGCAGTTCTTC.

DNA for the CDR3: TGTGCCAGCAGCTTAGTCCAGGGGTTCCAAGAGACCCAGTACTTC. Its translation is CASSLVQGFQETQYF. This chain uses TRBV7-2 with TRBJ2-5, with D perhaps TRBD1 (6 bases). CDR1 is SGHTA, CDR2 FQGNSA, per germline. The CDR3 loop spans 15 amino acids. V lost 1 base, J lost 1 base, and 10 bases lay in between.

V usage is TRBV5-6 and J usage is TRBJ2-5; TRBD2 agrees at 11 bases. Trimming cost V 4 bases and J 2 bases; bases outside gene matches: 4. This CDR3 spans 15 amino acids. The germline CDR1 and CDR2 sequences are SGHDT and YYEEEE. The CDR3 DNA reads TGTGCCAGCAGCCCGGGACTAGCGGTTCAAGAGACCCAGTACTTC. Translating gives CASSPGLAVQETQYF.

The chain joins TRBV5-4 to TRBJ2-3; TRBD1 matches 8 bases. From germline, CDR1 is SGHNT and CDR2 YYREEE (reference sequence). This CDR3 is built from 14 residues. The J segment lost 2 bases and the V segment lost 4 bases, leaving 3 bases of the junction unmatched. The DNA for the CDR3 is TGTGCCAGCAGCAAGGACAGGGACACAGATACGCAGTATTTT. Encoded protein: CASSKDRDTDTQYF.

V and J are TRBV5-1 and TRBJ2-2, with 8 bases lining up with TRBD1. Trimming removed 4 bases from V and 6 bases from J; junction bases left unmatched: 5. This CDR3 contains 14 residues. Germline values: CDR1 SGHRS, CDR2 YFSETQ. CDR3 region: CASSADREAGELFF. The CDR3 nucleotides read TGCGCCAGCAGCGCGGACAGGGAGGCCGGGGAGCTGTTTTTT.

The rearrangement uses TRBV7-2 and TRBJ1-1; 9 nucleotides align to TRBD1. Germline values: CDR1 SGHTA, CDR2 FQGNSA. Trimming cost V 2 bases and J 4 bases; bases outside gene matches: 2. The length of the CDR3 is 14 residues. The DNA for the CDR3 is TGTGCCAGCAGCTTAATGGGACAGGGCACTGAAGCTTTCTTT. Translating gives CASSLMGQGTEAFF. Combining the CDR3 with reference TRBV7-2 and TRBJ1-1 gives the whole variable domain GAGVSQSPSNKVTEKGKDVELRCDPISGHTALYWYRQSLGQGLEFLIYFQGNSAPDKSGLPSDRFSAERTGGSVSTLTIQRTQQEDSAVYLCASSLMGQGTEAFFGQGTRLTVV.

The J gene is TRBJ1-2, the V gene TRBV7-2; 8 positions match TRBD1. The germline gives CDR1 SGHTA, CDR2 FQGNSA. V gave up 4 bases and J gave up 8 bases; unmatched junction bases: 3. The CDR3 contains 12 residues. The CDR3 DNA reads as TGTGCCAGCAGCTACCGGGACAGGGGCTACACCTTC. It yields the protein CASSYRDRGYTF.

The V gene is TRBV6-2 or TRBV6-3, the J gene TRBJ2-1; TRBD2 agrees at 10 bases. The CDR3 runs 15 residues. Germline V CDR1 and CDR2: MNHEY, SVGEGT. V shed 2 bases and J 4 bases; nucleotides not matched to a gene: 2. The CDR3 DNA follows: TGTGCCAGCAGTTACGGGACTAGCGCGTACAATGAGCAGTTCTTC. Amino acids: CASSYGTSAYNEQFF.

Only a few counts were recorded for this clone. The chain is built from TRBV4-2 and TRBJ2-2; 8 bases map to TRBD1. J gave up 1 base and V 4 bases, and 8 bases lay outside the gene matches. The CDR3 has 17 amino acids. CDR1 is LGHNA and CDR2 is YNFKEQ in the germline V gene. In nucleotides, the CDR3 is TGTGCCAGCAGCCGGGGGACAGGTGACTTGAACACCGGGGAGCTGTTTTTT. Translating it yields CASSRGTGDLNTGELFF.

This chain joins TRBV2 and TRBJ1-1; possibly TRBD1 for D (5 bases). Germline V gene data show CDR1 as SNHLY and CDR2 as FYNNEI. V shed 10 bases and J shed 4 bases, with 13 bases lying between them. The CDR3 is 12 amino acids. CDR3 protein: CATKDSRTEAFF. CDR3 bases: TGTGCCACTAAAGACAGTCGCACTGAAGCTTTCTTT.

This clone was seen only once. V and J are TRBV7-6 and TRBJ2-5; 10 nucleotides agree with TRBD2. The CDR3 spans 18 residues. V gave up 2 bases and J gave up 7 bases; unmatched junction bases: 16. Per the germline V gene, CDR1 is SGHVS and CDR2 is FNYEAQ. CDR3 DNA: TGTGCCAGCAGCTTACAGCAGAGGACTAGCGGCACCAAGAGGACCCAGTACTTC. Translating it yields CASSLQQRTSGTKRTQYF.

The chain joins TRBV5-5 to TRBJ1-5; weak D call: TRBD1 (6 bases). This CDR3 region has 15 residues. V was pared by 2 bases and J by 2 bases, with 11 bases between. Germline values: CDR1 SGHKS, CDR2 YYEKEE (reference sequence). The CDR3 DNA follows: TGTGCCAGCAGCTTTGCGGGGGGCGGCAATCAGCCCCAGCATTTT. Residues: CASSFAGGGNQPQHF.

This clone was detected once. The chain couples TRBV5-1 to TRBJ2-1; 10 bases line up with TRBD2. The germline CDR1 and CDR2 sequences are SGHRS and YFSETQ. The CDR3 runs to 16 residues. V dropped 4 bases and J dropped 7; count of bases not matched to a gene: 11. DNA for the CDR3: TGCGCCAGCAGCGTCTCTACTAGCGGGAATGCTAATGAGCAGTTCTTC. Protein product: CASSVSTSGNANEQFF.